What follows are 18 T cell receptor beta chains derived from one specimen sequenced in a study of blood T cell repertoires in COVID-19. Repertoires were generated with immunoSEQ multiplex PCR, while TCRdb's copy carries only in-frame clones and drops some. In the table there are about 260,000 clones, around nine tenths of which are singletons. The sample was peripheral blood. The source of these receptors is a man aged 35 to 55 with active or convalescent COVID-19.

The chain is built from TRBV10-3 and TRBJ2-6; 13 bases fit TRBD2. This CDR3 region has 18 residues. Unmatched junction bases numbered 9, after V lost 10 bases and J lost 0 bases. In germline, CDR1 is ENHRY, CDR2 SYGVKD. CDR3 nucleotide sequence: TGTGCCACTCTCGGACTAGCGGGGGCCCTCTCTGGGGCCAACGTCCTGACTTTC. The encoded protein is CATLGLAGALSGANVLTF.

J is TRBJ1-2 and V is TRBV6-5; tentatively, D is TRBD1 (6 bases). Trimming left V 10 bases short and J 2 bases short, with 14 bases between. This CDR3 spans 13 amino acids. Germline CDR1 MNHEY, CDR2 SVGAGI. The DNA for the CDR3 is TGTGCCACCACAGGACAGCTCAACTATGGCTACACCTTC. This codes for CATTGQLNYGYTF.

This clone occurred once. The rearrangement joins TRBV15 to TRBJ2-1; TRBD2 might be the D (5 bases). Germline lookup yields CDR1 LNHNV and CDR2 YYDKDF (reference sequence). The ends were cut back, 1 base at V and 0 bases at J, with 16 bases in the middle. This CDR3 region has 18 residues. CDR3 nucleotides: TGTGCCACCAGCAGAGGGGGAACGGGGAGCAGCTCCTACAATGAGCAGTTCTTC. This encodes CATSRGGTGSSSYNEQFF.

The gene calls are TRBV9 and TRBJ2-2; D is perhaps TRBD1 (6 bases). Per the germline V gene, CDR1 is SGDLS and CDR2 is YYNGEE. Trimming cost V 6 bases and J 3 bases, with 18 bases left between them. This CDR3 region has 16 residues. CDR3 loop: CASTPQGPLDTGELFF. The CDR3 region has the DNA TGTGCCAGCACCCCACAGGGACCTTTAGACACCGGGGAGCTGTTTTTT.

The gene calls are TRBV6-5 and TRBJ2-1; 7 bases fit TRBD2. CDR1 and CDR2 (germline): MNHEY, SVGAGI. The ends lost 7 bases at V and 7 bases at J; junction bases unmatched: 7. CDR3 length: 13 residues. CDR3 bases: TGTGCCAGCACAGCGGGAATATCGAATGAGCAGTTCTTC. Protein sequence: CASTAGISNEQFF.

This chain uses TRBV5-4 with TRBJ1-6; a weak D match, TRBD1 (6 bases). Germline CDR1 reads SGHNT; CDR2 reads YYREEE (reference sequence). CDR3 length: 15 residues. Trimming cost V 1 base and J 7 bases, with 12 bases left between them. CDR3 nucleotide sequence: TGTGCCAGCAGCTTGAGTGTGACAGGCAATTCACCCCTCCACTTT. This gives the protein CASSLSVTGNSPLHF.

J is TRBJ2-1 and V is TRBV3-1 (or the pseudogene TRBV3-2); 8 bases line up with TRBD1. This CDR3 has 15 residues. V lost 4 bases, J lost 4 bases, and 6 bases stayed unmatched. Germline-derived CDR1 and CDR2 are LGHDT and YNNKEL (reference sequence). The CDR3 loop reads CASSRSRGPYNEQFF. The CDR3 bases are TGTGCCAGCAGCCGAAGCAGGGGGCCTTACAATGAGCAGTTCTTC.

The chain employs TRBV28 and TRBJ1-1; the D is unclear. V was trimmed by 7 bases and J by 10 bases, leaving 19 bases between them. The CDR3 length is 13 residues. Per the germline V gene, CDR1 is MDHEN and CDR2 is SYDVKM. CDR3 nucleotides: TGTGCCAGCACCCTTGCCGGGGATCGTAGAGCTTTCTTT. Translated, it gives CASTLAGDRRAFF. Drawing the rest from reference TRBV28 and TRBJ1-1, the complete variable domain is DVKVTQSSRYLVKRTGEKVFLECVQDMDHENMFWYRQDPGLGLRLIYFSYDVKMKEKGDIPEGYSVSREKKERFSLILESASTNQTSMYLCASTLAGDRRAFFGQGTRLTVV.

The chain is built from TRBV19 and TRBJ2-1; 9 positions match TRBD1. Germline loops: CDR1 LNHDA, CDR2 SQIVND (reference sequence). V shed 6 bases, J shed 8 bases, and the junction held 8 bases outside the gene matches. This CDR3 is 14 amino acids long. The CDR3, as DNA: TGTGCCAGTAGGGGACAGGGCCCTTGGGATGAGCAGTTCTTC. As protein: CASRGQGPWDEQFF.

The chain carries TRBV7-9 and TRBJ2-7; TRBD2 is a possible D gene (5 bases). V dropped 0 bases and J dropped 0 bases, with 12 bases sitting between them. CDR1 and CDR2 (germline): SEHNR, FQNEAQ (reference sequence). The CDR3 covers 16 residues. As DNA, the CDR3 is TGTGCCAGCAGCTTAGCGGAGGTCGGTAGCTCCTACGAGCAGTACTTC. Its translation: CASSLAEVGSSYEQYF.

This chain links TRBV25-1 with TRBJ2-7; 13 bases agree with TRBD2. This CDR3 has 16 amino acids. Losses at the gene ends were 1 base for V and 4 bases for J; bases not matched to a gene: 4. CDR1 and CDR2 (germline): MGHDK, SYGVNS. CDR3: CASSEWGLAGKYEQYF. The CDR3 region has the DNA TGTGCCAGCAGTGAATGGGGACTAGCGGGGAAGTACGAGCAGTACTTC.

The chain joins TRBV11-3 to TRBJ2-1; D gene unclear. The ends were cut back, 1 base at V and 6 bases at J, with 7 bases in the middle. Germline V gene data show CDR1 as SGHNT and CDR2 as YENEEA. The CDR3 loop spans 13 amino acids. The CDR3 DNA sequence: TGTGCCAGCAGCTTAGGGCACCTCAATGAGCAGTTCTTC. It specifies CASSLGHLNEQFF.

The chain employs TRBV30 and TRBJ1-1; 7 bases align to TRBD1. Germline CDR1 GTSNPN, CDR2 SVGIG (reference sequence). V lost 4 bases, J lost 8 bases, and 7 bases stayed unmatched. The CDR3 is 12 residues long. The CDR3 nucleotides are TGTGCCTGGAACGTCAGACAGGGAGAAGCTTTCTTT. It encodes CAWNVRQGEAFF.

The chain has TRBV5-4 and TRBJ2-4; D is perhaps TRBD1 (5 bases). Trimming pared 3 bases from V and 3 bases from J, leaving 16 bases between. This CDR3 spans 16 amino acids. Germline values: CDR1 SGHNT, CDR2 YYREEE (reference sequence). This CDR3 is CASSSEVDRSKNIQYF. Here the CDR3 DNA reads TGTGCCAGCAGCTCGGAAGTAGACAGAAGCAAAAACATTCAGTACTTC.

The chain uses TRBV2 and TRBJ1-5, with D perhaps TRBD1 (5 bases). The germline CDR1 and CDR2 sequences are SNHLY and FYNNEI. The CDR3 has 16 amino acids. Deletions cut 1 base from V and 7 bases from J, with 17 bases between. Here the CDR3 DNA reads TGTGCCAGCAGTGAAGGTTCGCGGGACCGCCGCCAGCCCCAGCATTTT. Translating gives CASSEGSRDRRQPQHF.

This sequence joins TRBV27 and TRBJ2-1, with 7 bases fitting TRBD2. The CDR3 contains 14 residues. CDR1 and CDR2 from the germline V gene are MNHEY and SMNVEV (reference sequence). The J segment lost 7 bases and the V segment lost 4 bases, leaving 7 bases of the junction unmatched. This chain's CDR3 is CASSSLGSGNEQFF. The CDR3 DNA reads TGTGCCAGCAGTTCCTTGGGTAGCGGGAATGAGCAGTTCTTC.

The V and J genes are TRBV6-5 and TRBJ1-5; D uncertain. Germline CDR1 and CDR2: MNHEY and SVGAGI. CDR3 length: 13 amino acids. V was shortened by 6 bases and J by 5 bases, with 11 bases between the two germline ends. CDR3 DNA: TGTGCCAGCAGAGCTGACACCTATCAGCCCCAGCATTTT. Translating gives CASRADTYQPQHF.

This sequence joins TRBV5-4 and TRBJ2-5; 7 bases are shared with TRBD1. Germline CDR1 and CDR2: SGHNT and YYREEE (reference sequence). Losses at the gene ends were 4 bases for V and 3 bases for J; bases not matched to a gene: 12. There are 16 residues in the CDR3. The CDR3 here is CASSPAADRAKETQYF. The CDR3 nucleotides read TGTGCCAGCAGCCCAGCCGCCGACAGGGCCAAAGAGACCCAGTACTTC.